This TCR beta chain was sequenced in a study of HIV-infected patients and healthy controls. V lost 8 bases to trimming and J lost 4 bases, with 18 bases between them. This CDR3 is built from 15 residues. In its sample, this clonotype was seen many times. Alpha and beta constant-region primers primed reverse transcription of around 540 ng RNA. Each of the alpha and beta chains got its own library through chain-specific third strand synthesis with indices. TCRdb reprocessed the 5' RACE reads via MiXCR and lists one record per CDR3 protein. The data hold some 9,900 distinct CDR3 sequences, with about 5% observed a single time. Whole blood was used without fractionation, so all unsorted peripheral T cells were included.

The TCR was taken from an adult with HIV infection. This chain joins TRBV12-3 or TRBV12-4 and TRBJ2-1; D not certain. The input for sequencing was blood, taken before antiretroviral therapy. This CDR3 reads CASGPDGPAYNEQFF. The CDR3 nucleotides are TGTGCCAGCGGCCCAGATGGCCCGGCATACAATGAGCAGTTCTTC.